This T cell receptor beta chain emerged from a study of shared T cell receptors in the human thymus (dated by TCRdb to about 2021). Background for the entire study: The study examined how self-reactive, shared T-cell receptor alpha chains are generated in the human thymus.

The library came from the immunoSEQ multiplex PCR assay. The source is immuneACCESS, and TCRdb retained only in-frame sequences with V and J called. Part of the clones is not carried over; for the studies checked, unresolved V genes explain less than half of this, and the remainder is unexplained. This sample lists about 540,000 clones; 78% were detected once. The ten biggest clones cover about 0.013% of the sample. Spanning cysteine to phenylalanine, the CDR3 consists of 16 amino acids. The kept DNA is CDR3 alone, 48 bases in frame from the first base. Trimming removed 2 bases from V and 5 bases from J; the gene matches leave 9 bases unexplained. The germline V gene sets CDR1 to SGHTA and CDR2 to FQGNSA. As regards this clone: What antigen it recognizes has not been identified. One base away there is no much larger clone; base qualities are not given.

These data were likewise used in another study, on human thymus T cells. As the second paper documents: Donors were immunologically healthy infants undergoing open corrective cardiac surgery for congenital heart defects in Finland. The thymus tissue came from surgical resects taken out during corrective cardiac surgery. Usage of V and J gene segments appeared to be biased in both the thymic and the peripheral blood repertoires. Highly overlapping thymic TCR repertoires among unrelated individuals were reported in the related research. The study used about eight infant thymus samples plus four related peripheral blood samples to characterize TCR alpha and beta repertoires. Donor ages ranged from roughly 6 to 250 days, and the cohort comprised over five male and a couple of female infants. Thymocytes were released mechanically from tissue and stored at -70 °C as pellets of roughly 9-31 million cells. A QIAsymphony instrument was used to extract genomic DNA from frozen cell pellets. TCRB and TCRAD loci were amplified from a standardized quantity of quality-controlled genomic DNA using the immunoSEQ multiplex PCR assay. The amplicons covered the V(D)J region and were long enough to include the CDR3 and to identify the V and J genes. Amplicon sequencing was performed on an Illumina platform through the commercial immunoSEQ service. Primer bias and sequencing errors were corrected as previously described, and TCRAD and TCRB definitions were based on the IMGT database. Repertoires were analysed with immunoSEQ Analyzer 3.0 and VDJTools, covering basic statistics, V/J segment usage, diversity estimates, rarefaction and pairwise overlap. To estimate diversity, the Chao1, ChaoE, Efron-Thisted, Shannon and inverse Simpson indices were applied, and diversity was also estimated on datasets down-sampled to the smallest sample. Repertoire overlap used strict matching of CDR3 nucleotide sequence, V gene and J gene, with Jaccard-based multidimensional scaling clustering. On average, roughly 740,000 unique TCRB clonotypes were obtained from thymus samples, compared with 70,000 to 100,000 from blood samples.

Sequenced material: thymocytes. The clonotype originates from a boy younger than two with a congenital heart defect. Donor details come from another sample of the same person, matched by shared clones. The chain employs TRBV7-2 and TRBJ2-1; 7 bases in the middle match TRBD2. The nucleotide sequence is TGTGCCAGCAGCTTAAAACCGGTCAGCGGGAACAATGAGCAGTTCTTC. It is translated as CASSLKPVSGNNEQFF. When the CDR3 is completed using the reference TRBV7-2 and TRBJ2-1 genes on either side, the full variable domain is GAGVSQSPSNKVTEKGKDVELRCDPISGHTALYWYRQSLGQGLEFLIYFQGNSAPDKSGLPSDRFSAERTGGSVSTLTIQRTQQEDSAVYLCASSLKPVSGNNEQFFGPGTRLTVL.